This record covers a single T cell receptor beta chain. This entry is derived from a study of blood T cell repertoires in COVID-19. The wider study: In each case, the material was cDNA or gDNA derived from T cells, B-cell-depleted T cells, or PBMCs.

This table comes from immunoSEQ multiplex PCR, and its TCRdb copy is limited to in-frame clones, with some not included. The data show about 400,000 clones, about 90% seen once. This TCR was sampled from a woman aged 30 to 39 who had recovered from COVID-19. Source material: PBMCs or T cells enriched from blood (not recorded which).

This CDR3 is CASCRQGYEQYF. CDR3 DNA: TGTGCCAGCTGCAGACAGGGTTACGAGCAGTACTTC. The gene calls are TRBV28 and TRBJ2-7; 7 bases align to TRBD1. The germline CDR1 and CDR2 sequences are MDHEN and SYDVKM. With V trimmed by 8 bases and J by 4 bases, 5 bases remained unmatched. This CDR3 is 12 amino acids long.